This T cell receptor beta chain stems from a study of T cell responses to AZD1222 COVID-19 vaccine. Study-wide results and limits: Among those given AZD1222, only five or six were seropositive at baseline. Unmutated variant regions are reportedly the target of nearly half of TCRs that are spike-specific.

In germline, CDR1 is KGHSH, CDR2 LQKENI. V dropped 4 bases and J dropped 6 bases, with 10 bases sitting between them. This CDR3 is built from 12 residues. With regard to this clone: The target antigen is unknown.

Generated by immunoSEQ multiplex PCR, the TCRdb table keeps only in-frame clones and is missing some. The data hold more than 95,000 clones, with roughly 89% observed a single time. The V gene is TRBV18, the J gene TRBJ2-7; D is possibly TRBD2 (5 bases). The sequenced sample was peripheral blood, obtained on day 0 of AZD1222 vaccination. The TCR was taken from an adult in good health. The CDR3 DNA reads as TGTGCCAGCTCACTTAGCGACGGCGAGCAGTACTTC. This codes for CASSLSDGEQYF.